This is a list of T cell receptor beta chains from one sample in a study of cytomegalovirus exposure and HLA in healthy donors. Data came from immunoSEQ multiplex PCR; TCRdb stores just in-frame clones and leaves some out. This table holds 76,000 or so clones, about 80% found once. Specimen: PBMCs. All receptors come from a man aged 25 to 40 in good health and CMV-seronegative. The CDR3 runs from the conserved cysteine through the conserved F or W. Fields, in order: CDR3 DNA, CDR3 protein, CDR3 length, J gene, D gene, clone size, V gene. D genes are given only for firm matches. Size values are once, few and many counts, or a class for expanded clones, and some rows have none.

TGTGCCAGCAGCCAGGACCGTGGGGGGGCCCAGTACTTC,CASSQDRGGAQYF,13,TRBJ2-5,TRBD2,-,TRBV14
TGTCCCAGCAGCTTAAGGAGTGGAACTAAAAACATTCAGTACTTC,CPSSLRSGTKNIQYF,15,TRBJ2-4,-,-,TRBV13
TGTGCCAGCAGCTTGGTGCTAGATAAGGACGAGCAGTACTTC,CASSLVLDKDEQYF,14,TRBJ2-7,-,-,TRBV5-4
TGTGCCAGCGGGGGGACTAGCGGCTACAATGAGCAGTTCTTC,CASGGTSGYNEQFF,14,TRBJ2-1,TRBD2,-,TRBV6-1
TGTGCCAGCAGCTTGGGGGACATAAGTCAGCCCCAGCATTTT,CASSLGDISQPQHF,14,TRBJ1-5,-,-,TRBV5-6
TGTGCCAGTAACAGGCGACTAGGAGCTAATGAAAAACTGTTTTTT,CASNRRLGANEKLFF,15,TRBJ1-4,-,-,TRBV19
TGCGCCAGCAGCCAACACCCGGGACTCGAAGACATAAAGTATTTT,CASSQHPGLEDIKYF,15,TRBJ2-3,-,-,TRBV5-1
TGCGCCAGCAGCTTGGATGGAGGGTTGGCTTTCTTT,CASSLDGGLAFF,12,TRBJ1-1,-,few,TRBV5-1
TGTGCCAGCAGCTTGAGTAGGTGGGACAGGGCATCCGGGGAGCTGTTTTTT,CASSLSRWDRASGELFF,17,TRBJ2-2,TRBD1,-,TRBV9
TGTGCCTGGGCAACCGGGACAGGGGATACGGTCCAGTACTTC,CAWATGTGDTVQYF,14,TRBJ2-7,TRBD1,few,TRBV30
TGTGCCAGCAGCCAAGGGAGCTCTGGGGCCAACGTCCTGACTTTC,CASSQGSSGANVLTF,15,TRBJ2-6,-,-,TRBV14
TGTGCCATCAGTGGAACAGCTCCCACCCACGAGCAGTACTTC,CAISGTAPTHEQYF,14,TRBJ2-7,-,-,TRBV10-3
TGTGCCAGCTTTCTGCAGGGGTACTATGGCTACACCTTC,CASFLQGYYGYTF,13,TRBJ1-2,-,-,TRBV2
TGTGCCAGCAGCTTGGGAAGGGCCGGGGGCTCCTATAATTCACCCCTCCACTTT,CASSLGRAGGSYNSPLHF,18,TRBJ1-6,-,-,TRBV5-6
TGTGCCAGCAGCCCACGGACAGGGGACACTGAAGCTTTCTTT,CASSPRTGDTEAFF,14,TRBJ1-1,TRBD1,-,TRBV7-9
TGCGCCAGCAGCCAAACTAGGCAAGAGACCCAGTACTTC,CASSQTRQETQYF,13,TRBJ2-5,-,-,TRBV4-3
TGTGCCAGCAGCCCCCCGGGGAACTATAATTCACCCCTCCACTTT,CASSPPGNYNSPLHF,15,TRBJ1-6,-,-,TRBV7-2
TGTGCCAGCAGCCATCAGGGAGGGTATGGCTACACCTTC,CASSHQGGYGYTF,13,TRBJ1-2,-,-,TRBV5-6
TGTGCCACCTCCGAGGGCCCCATCGCAGATACGCAGTATTTT,CATSEGPIADTQYF,14,TRBJ2-3,-,-,TRBV19
TGTGCCAGCAGCTTATCGACGACAGGGGTAGAAAAACTGTTTTTT,CASSLSTTGVEKLFF,15,TRBJ1-4,TRBD1,-,TRBV7-6
TGTGCCAGCACTTCGACCGCAGGGTTAGAGCAGTACTTC,CASTSTAGLEQYF,13,TRBJ2-5,-,-,TRBV27
TGTGCCTGGAGTGTACAGGGGAGGACGGGATTGTCTGGGGCCAACGTCCTGACTTTC,CAWSVQGRTGLSGANVLTF,19,TRBJ2-6,-,-,TRBV30
TGCGCCAGCAGCTCTACGCTGATGAACACTGAAGCTTTCTTT,CASSSTLMNTEAFF,14,TRBJ1-1,-,-,TRBV4-3
TGTGCCAGCAGCGTAGAAGTTTCGGGTTACGAGCAGTACTTC,CASSVEVSGYEQYF,14,TRBJ2-7,-,-,TRBV9
TGTGCCAGCAGTATCGGGACAGGACGCACAGATACGCAGTATTTT,CASSIGTGRTDTQYF,15,TRBJ2-3,TRBD1,-,TRBV6-5
TGTGCCAGCAGCACTGGACAGCTGTATGGCTACACCTTC,CASSTGQLYGYTF,13,TRBJ1-2,-,once,TRBV7-9
TGTGCCAGCAGGTTGGGACAGGGTATGAATACGCAGTATTTT,CASRLGQGMNTQYF,14,TRBJ2-3,TRBD1,once,TRBV25-1
TGTGCCAGCAGCAAAAAGAACGACAGGGGTGACTACGAGCAGTACTTC,CASSKKNDRGDYEQYF,16,TRBJ2-7,-,-,TRBV21-1
TGTGCCAGCAGCACCCGGCGGGACGAGCAGTACTTC,CASSTRRDEQYF,12,TRBJ2-7,-,-,TRBV7-9
TGCGCCAGCAGCTTTTCTTATGGGGCCAACGTCCTGACTTTC,CASSFSYGANVLTF,14,TRBJ2-6,-,-,TRBV5-1
TGTGCCAGCAGCTTTGAGAACGGCTATGGCTACACCTTC,CASSFENGYGYTF,13,TRBJ1-2,-,-,TRBV7-9
TGTTCCAGCAGCTGGGACAACAATGAGCAGTTCTTC,CSSSWDNNEQFF,12,TRBJ2-1,-,few,TRBV7-9
TGTGCCAGCAGCCAAGAAGGTCCTAGCGACTACGAGCAGTACTTC,CASSQEGPSDYEQYF,15,TRBJ2-7,-,-,TRBV4-2
TGCGCCAGCAGCCAAAGCCAGGGCGCCTACGAGCAGTACTTC,CASSQSQGAYEQYF,14,TRBJ2-7,-,-,TRBV4-3
TGCGCCAGCACCCTAGGGGTTAGCTCCTACGAGCAGTACTTC,CASTLGVSSYEQYF,14,TRBJ2-7,-,-,TRBV5-1
TGTGCCAGCAGCCCCATGCCGGGACAGGGAACACAAGAGACCCAGTACTTC,CASSPMPGQGTQETQYF,17,TRBJ2-5,TRBD1,-,TRBV7-9
TGCGCCAGCAGTGCGGCAGGGGGACAGCCCCAGCATTTT,CASSAAGGQPQHF,13,TRBJ1-5,TRBD1,-,TRBV10-2
TGTGCCAGCAGCCCTGGGACTACCCGGGCAGATACGCAGTATTTT,CASSPGTTRADTQYF,15,TRBJ2-3,TRBD2,-,TRBV7-9
TGCGCCAGCAGCCCAGAACCGGGACAGGTCTTATCCGAGCAGTACTTC,CASSPEPGQVLSEQYF,16,TRBJ2-7,TRBD1,-,TRBV5-1
TGTGCCAGCAGTTTAAGGTTCCGGGACACCGGGGAGCTGTTTTTT,CASSLRFRDTGELFF,15,TRBJ2-2,-,-,TRBV27
TGTGCCAGCAGCTTGGCCCGGGCACAGGGGAAAGGCTACACCTTC,CASSLARAQGKGYTF,15,TRBJ1-2,TRBD1,once,TRBV7-9